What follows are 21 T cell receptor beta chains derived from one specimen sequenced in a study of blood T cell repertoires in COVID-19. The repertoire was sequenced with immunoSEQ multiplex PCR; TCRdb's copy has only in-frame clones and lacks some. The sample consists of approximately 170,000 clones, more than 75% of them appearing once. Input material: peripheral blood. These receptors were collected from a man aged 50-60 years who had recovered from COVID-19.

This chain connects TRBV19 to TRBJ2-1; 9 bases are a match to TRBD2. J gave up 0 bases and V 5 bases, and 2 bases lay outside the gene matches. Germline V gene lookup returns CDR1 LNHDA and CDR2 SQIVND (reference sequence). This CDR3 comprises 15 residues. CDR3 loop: CASSVSGSSYNEQFF. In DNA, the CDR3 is TGTGCCAGTAGTGTTAGCGGGAGCTCCTACAATGAGCAGTTCTTC.

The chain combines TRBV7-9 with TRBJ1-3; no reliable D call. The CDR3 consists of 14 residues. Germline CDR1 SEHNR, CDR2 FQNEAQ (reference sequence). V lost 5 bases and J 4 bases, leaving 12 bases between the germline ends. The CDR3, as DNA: TGTGCCAGCAGCCTTCGCGGAGCCGGAAACACCATATATTTT. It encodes CASSLRGAGNTIYF.

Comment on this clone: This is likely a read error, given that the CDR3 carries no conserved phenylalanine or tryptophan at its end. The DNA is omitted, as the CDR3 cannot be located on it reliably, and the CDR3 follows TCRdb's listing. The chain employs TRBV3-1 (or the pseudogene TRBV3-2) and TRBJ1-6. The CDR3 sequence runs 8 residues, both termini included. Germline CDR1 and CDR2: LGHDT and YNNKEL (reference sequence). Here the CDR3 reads CATEDSFG.

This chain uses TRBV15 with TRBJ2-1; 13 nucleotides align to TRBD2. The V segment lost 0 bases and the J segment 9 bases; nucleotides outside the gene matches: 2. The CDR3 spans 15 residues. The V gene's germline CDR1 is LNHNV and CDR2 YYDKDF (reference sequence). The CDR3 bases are TGTGCCACCAGCAGAGATACTAGCGGGAGGGTTGAGCAGTTCTTC. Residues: CATSRDTSGRVEQFF.

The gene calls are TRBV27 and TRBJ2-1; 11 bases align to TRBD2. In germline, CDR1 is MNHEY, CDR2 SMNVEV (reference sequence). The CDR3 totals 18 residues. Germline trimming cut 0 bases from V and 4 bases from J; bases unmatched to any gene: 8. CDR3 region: CASSLSSGGANGYNEQFF. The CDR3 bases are TGTGCCAGCAGTTTATCTAGCGGGGGGGCCAATGGTTACAATGAGCAGTTCTTC.

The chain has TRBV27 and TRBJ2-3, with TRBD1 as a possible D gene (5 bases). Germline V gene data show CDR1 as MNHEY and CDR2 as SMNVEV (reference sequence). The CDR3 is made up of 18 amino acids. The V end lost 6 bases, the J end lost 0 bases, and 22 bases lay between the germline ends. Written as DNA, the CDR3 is TGTGCCAGCAGCCATAGAACAGGCATACGTACTAGCACAGATACGCAGTATTTT. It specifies CASSHRTGIRTSTDTQYF.

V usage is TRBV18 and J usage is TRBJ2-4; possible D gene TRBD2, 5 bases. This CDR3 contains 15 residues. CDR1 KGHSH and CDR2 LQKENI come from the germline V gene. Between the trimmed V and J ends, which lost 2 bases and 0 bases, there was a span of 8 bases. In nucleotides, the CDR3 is TGTGCCAGCTCACCAGAGGGCTTAGCCAAAAACATTCAGTACTTC. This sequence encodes CASSPEGLAKNIQYF.

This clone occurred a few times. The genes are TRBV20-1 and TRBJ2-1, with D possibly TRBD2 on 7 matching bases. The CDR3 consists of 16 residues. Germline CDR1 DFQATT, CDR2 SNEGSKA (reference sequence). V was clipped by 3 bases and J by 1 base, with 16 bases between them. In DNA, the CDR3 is TGCAGTGCTAGTAGTACTAGGGGGGGATCCTACAATGAGCAGTTCTTC. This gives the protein CSASSTRGGSYNEQFF.

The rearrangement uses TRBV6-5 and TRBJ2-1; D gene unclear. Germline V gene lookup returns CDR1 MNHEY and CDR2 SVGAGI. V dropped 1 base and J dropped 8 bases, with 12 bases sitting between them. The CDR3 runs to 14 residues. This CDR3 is CASSYLSSTDEQFF. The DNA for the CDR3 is TGTGCCAGCAGTTACTTGTCGAGTACAGATGAGCAGTTCTTC.

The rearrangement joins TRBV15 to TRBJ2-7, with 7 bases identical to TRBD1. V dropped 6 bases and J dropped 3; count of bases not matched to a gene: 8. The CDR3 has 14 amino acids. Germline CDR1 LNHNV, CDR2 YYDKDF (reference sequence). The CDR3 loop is CATRPGTANYEQYF. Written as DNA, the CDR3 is TGTGCCACCAGACCCGGGACAGCGAACTACGAGCAGTACTTC.

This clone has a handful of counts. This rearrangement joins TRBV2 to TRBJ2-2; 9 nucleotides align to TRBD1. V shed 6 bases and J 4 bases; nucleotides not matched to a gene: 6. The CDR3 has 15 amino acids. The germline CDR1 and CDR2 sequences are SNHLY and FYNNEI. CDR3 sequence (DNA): TGTGCCAGCAGGACAGACAGGGGGACCACCGGGGAGCTGTTTTTT. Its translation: CASRTDRGTTGELFF. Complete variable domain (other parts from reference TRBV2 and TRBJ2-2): EPEVTQTPSHQVTQMGQEVILRCVPISNHLYFYWYRQILGQKVEFLVSFYNNEISEKSEIFDDQFSVERPDGSNFTLKIRSTKLEDSAMYFCASRTDRGTTGELFFGEGSRLTVL.

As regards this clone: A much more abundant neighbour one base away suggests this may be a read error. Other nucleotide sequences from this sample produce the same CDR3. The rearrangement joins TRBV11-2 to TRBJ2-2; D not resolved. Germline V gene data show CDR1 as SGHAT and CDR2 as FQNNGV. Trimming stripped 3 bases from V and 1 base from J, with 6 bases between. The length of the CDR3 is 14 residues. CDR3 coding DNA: TGTGCCAGCAGCTTGGCAGGGAACACCGGGGAGCTGTTTTTT. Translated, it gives CASSLAGNTGELFF.

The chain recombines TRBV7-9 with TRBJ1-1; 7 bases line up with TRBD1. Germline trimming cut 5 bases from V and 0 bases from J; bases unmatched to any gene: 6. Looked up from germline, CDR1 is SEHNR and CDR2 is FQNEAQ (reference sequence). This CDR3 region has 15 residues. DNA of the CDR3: TGTGCCAGCAGCACAGGGGTGAAGATGAACACTGAAGCTTTCTTT. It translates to CASSTGVKMNTEAFF.

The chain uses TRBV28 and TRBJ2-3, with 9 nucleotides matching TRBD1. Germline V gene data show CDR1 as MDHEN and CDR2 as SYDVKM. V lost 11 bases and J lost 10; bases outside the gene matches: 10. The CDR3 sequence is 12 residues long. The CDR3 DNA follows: TGTGCCGGGGGACAGGGAGTTCAGGCGCAGTATTTT. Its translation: CAGGQGVQAQYF. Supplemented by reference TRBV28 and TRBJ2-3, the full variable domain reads DVKVTQSSRYLVKRTGEKVFLECVQDMDHENMFWYRQDPGLGLRLIYFSYDVKMKEKGDIPEGYSVSREKKERFSLILESASTNQTSMYLCAGGQGVQAQYFGPGTRLTVL.

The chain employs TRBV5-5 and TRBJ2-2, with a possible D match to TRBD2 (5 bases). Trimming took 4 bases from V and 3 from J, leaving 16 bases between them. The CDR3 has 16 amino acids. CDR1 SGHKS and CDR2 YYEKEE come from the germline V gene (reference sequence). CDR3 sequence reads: CASSRRARSDTGELFF. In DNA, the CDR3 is TGTGCCAGCAGCCGGCGGGCCCGCAGCGACACCGGGGAGCTGTTTTTT.

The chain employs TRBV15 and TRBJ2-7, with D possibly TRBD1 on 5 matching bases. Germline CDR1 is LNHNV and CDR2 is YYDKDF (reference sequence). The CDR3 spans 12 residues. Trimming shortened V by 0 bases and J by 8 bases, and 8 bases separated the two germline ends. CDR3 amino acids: CATSRDRGQQYF. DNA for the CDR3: TGTGCCACCAGCAGAGATAGGGGCCAGCAGTACTTC.

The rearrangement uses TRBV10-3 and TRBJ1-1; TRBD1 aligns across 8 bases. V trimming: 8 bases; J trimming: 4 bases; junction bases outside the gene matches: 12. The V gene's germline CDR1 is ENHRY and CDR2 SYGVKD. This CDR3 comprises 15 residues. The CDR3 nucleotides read TGTGCCATCGGCCAAGACAGGGGAGTCTTCACTGAAGCTTTCTTT. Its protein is CAIGQDRGVFTEAFF.

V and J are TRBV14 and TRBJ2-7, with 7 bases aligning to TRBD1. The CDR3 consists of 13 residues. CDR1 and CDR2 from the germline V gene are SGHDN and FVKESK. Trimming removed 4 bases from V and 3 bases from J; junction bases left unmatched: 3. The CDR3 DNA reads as TGTGCCAGCAGCCTTTGGGACAGCTACGAGCAGTACTTC. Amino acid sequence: CASSLWDSYEQYF.

CDR3 bases: TGCGCCAGCAGCCGGACAGGCCCGGGTAGCGTGGGGAGCGAGACCCAGTACTTC. This gives the protein CASSRTGPGSVGSETQYF. The rearrangement joins TRBV5-1 to TRBJ2-5; 7 nucleotides match TRBD1. In germline, CDR1 is SGHRS, CDR2 YFSETQ. With 4 bases clipped from V and 5 bases from J, the junction kept 20 bases outside the gene matches. The CDR3 sequence is 18 residues long.

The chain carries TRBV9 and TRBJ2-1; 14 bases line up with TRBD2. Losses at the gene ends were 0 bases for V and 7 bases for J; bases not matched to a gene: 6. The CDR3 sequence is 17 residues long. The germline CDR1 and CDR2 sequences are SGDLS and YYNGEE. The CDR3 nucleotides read TGTGCCAGCAGCGTAGGAGGGGGGACTAGCGGGAGAAATGAGCAGTTCTTC. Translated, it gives CASSVGGGTSGRNEQFF.

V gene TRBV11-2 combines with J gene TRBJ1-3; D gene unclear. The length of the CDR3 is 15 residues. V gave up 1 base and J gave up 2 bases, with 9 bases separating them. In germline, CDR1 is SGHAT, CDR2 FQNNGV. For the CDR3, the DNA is TGTGCCAGCAGCTTAGGAAGGGAGACTGGAAACACCATATATTTT. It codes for CASSLGRETGNTIYF.